This T cell receptor (beta chain) was sequenced during a study of early T cells in non-severe SARS-CoV-2 infection. Study information: Alpha and beta chains were unpaired, from unsorted whole-blood bulk RNA.

Per the germline V gene, CDR1 is MNHNS and CDR2 is SASEGT. The germline V and J ends were trimmed by 1 base and 0 bases, with 7 bases remaining between them. CDR3 length equals 14 residues. The study, taken as a whole, reports: CD4 and private specificities were missed by VDJdb matching, which favored anti-spike CD8 responses.

Unique molecular identifiers were added to individual cDNA molecules. Using its own MiXCR run on the 5' RACE reads, TCRdb lists one record per CDR3 protein. The profile covers 45,000 to 50,000 distinct CDR3 sequences, with roughly 5.9% appearing a single time and roughly 4.5% taken by the ten largest. This clonotype was seen many times. Its target is unknown. V usage is TRBV6-1 and J usage is TRBJ2-7; possibly TRBD1 for D (5 bases). The sequence derives from an adult who was a healthcare worker with PCR-confirmed SARS-CoV-2 infection or an uninfected control (not recorded which). Source material: whole blood. The CDR3 nucleotides are TGTGCCAGCAGTGAAGGACAGAGCTCCTACGAGCAGTACTTC. It yields the protein CASSEGQSSYEQYF.